The 30 T cell receptor beta chains below come from one sample, sequenced in a study of cytotoxic CD8 clonotypes in ibrutinib-treated CLL. Libraries were prepared by immunoSEQ multiplex PCR; TCRdb keeps only in-frame clonotypes and omits some of them. The sample has hundreds of thousands of clones, under 75% seen once. The sequencing here drew on PBMCs, taken after 24 months of ibrutinib treatment. Every receptor here comes from a human donor with chronic lymphocytic leukemia.

This rearrangement joins TRBV10-3 to TRBJ2-2, with TRBD2 as a possible D gene (7 bases). This CDR3 is built from 14 residues. V was shortened by 8 bases and J by 3 bases, with 13 bases between the two germline ends. Germline V CDR1 and CDR2: ENHRY, SYGVKD. The CDR3 loop is CAIRRGADTGELFF. The CDR3 DNA is TGTGCCATCCGCCGGGGGGCGGACACCGGGGAGCTGTTTTTT.

This clone was counted a few times. This chain uses TRBV30 with TRBJ1-1, with D unclear. There are 13 residues in the CDR3. Germline V gene lookup returns CDR1 GTSNPN and CDR2 SVGIG (reference sequence). The germline V and J ends were trimmed by 4 bases and 1 base, with 10 bases remaining between them. The DNA of the CDR3 is TGTGCCTGGAAAAGGTGGGAGAACACTGAAGCTTTCTTT. Residues: CAWKRWENTEAFF.

The chain has TRBV12-1 and TRBJ2-1; TRBD2, the table's D call, lacks a check against the DNA. TRBV12-1 is flagged as a pseudogene. CDR3 length equals 17 residues. Here the CDR3 reads CASSLDCKSVREDEQFF. The DNA for the CDR3 is TGTGCCAGCAGCTTGGATTGTAAGTCAGTCAGGGAGGATGAGCAGTTCTTC.

This clone has a handful of counts. This rearrangement joins TRBV25-1 to TRBJ2-1, with a possible D match to TRBD2 (6 bases). V was trimmed by 2 bases and J by 1 base, leaving 9 bases between them. There are 15 residues in the CDR3. Germline assignment: CDR1 MGHDK and CDR2 SYGVNS. The CDR3 spells CASSELRGSYNEQFF. Written as DNA, the CDR3 is TGTGCCAGCAGTGAACTTCGGGGGTCCTACAATGAGCAGTTCTTC.

The J gene is TRBJ2-2, the V gene TRBV6-5; D may be TRBD2 (5 bases). Germline V gene data show CDR1 as MNHEY and CDR2 as SVGAGI. The germline V and J ends were trimmed by 6 bases and 0 bases, with 11 bases remaining between them. The CDR3 is 15 residues long. CDR3 sequence: CASRYGSANTGELFF. The CDR3 coding sequence is TGTGCCAGCAGGTATGGGAGTGCGAACACCGGGGAGCTGTTTTTT.

In regard to this clone: The junction departs from the called germline gene at one end, perhaps through a read error. CDR3 bases: TGTGCCAGCAGAGAAGACAGGCAGAACACTGAAGCTTTCTTT. This codes for CASREDRQNTEAFF. The V call is TRBV2, the J call TRBJ1-1; weak D call: TRBD1 (6 bases). Germline CDR1 reads SNHLY; CDR2 reads FYNNEI. The CDR3 spans 14 residues.

Concerning this clone: Other DNA sequences in the same sample also yield this CDR3. The chain couples TRBV6-5 to TRBJ2-2; unclear D gene. Germline V gene lookup returns CDR1 MNHEY and CDR2 SVGAGI. V lost 7 bases to trimming and J lost 2 bases, with 5 bases between them. The CDR3 extends over 12 amino acids. The CDR3 nucleotides read TGTGCCAGCACGCGAAACACCGGGGAGCTGTTTTTT. This encodes CASTRNTGELFF.

The chain couples TRBV11-3 to TRBJ2-3, with D perhaps matching TRBD1 (5 bases). The V end was cut by 3 bases, the J end by 6 bases, with 10 bases between. This CDR3 is 13 amino acids long. The germline gives CDR1 SGHNT, CDR2 YENEEA. The CDR3 loop is CASSLGPEDTQYF. In nucleotides, the CDR3 is TGTGCCAGCAGCTTGGGGCCCGAGGATACGCAGTATTTT.

This clone has a single count. The rearrangement joins TRBV11-2 to TRBJ2-7; D ambiguous. The germline gives CDR1 SGHAT, CDR2 FQNNGV. The ends were cut back, 2 bases at V and 3 bases at J, with 14 bases in the middle. The CDR3 contains 15 residues. The CDR3 loop reads CASSLRVGAGYEQYF. DNA for the CDR3: TGTGCCAGCAGCTTAAGGGTTGGTGCCGGCTACGAGCAGTACTTC.

This clone was picked up one time. V is TRBV20-1 and J is TRBJ2-7; D not resolved. CDR1 DFQATT and CDR2 SNEGSKA come from the germline V gene (reference sequence). This CDR3 has 11 amino acids. The CDR3: CRVGADYEQYF. CDR3 in DNA: TGCAGGGTCGGAGCAGACTACGAGCAGTACTTC.

This clone appeared once. This sequence joins TRBV6-1 and TRBJ2-7; 7 nucleotides align to TRBD2. The germline V gene encodes CDR1 MNHNS and CDR2 SASEGT. This CDR3 is built from 14 residues. Germline trimming cut 7 bases from V and 2 bases from J; bases unmatched to any gene: 8. The CDR3 sequence: CASTAAGLTYEQYF. The CDR3 DNA is TGTGCCAGCACCGCAGCGGGACTAACCTACGAGCAGTACTTC.

This rearrangement joins TRBV27 to TRBJ2-1, with TRBD2 matching over 7 bases. The V gene's germline CDR1 is MNHEY and CDR2 SMNVEV (reference sequence). V dropped 6 bases and J dropped 2; count of bases not matched to a gene: 16. The CDR3 runs 18 residues. CDR3 bases: TGTGCCAGCAGCCCGAAAACCCTATTAGCGGGCACCTACAATGAGCAGTTCTTC. This gives the protein CASSPKTLLAGTYNEQFF.

V and J are TRBV28 and TRBJ2-7, with 7 bases identical to TRBD1. This CDR3 spans 15 amino acids. J gave up 5 bases and V 5 bases, and 12 bases lay outside the gene matches. CDR1 and CDR2 (germline): MDHEN, SYDVKM. The chain's CDR3 is CASSPSTTGTDEQYF. CDR3 nucleotides: TGTGCCAGCAGTCCCTCGACGACAGGGACCGACGAGCAGTACTTC.

The chain joins TRBV7-8 to TRBJ1-5; D might be TRBD1 (5 bases). CDR1 SGHVS and CDR2 FQNEAQ come from the germline V gene. There are 17 residues in the CDR3. Trimming removed 1 base from V and 3 bases from J, with 16 bases in between. CDR3 nucleotides: TGTGCCAGCAGCTTAGGAATCTTTTCGGGGCACAATCAGCCCCAGCATTTT. Its translation is CASSLGIFSGHNQPQHF.

V usage is TRBV5-6 and J usage is TRBJ1-1; possible D gene TRBD1, 5 bases. Trimming left V 4 bases short and J 1 base short, with 8 bases between. The CDR3 is 13 amino acids. Germline V lookup: CDR1 SGHDT, CDR2 YYEEEE. Written as DNA, the CDR3 is TGTGCCAGCAGCCCGGACAAGAACACTGAAGCTTTCTTT. Protein: CASSPDKNTEAFF.

The chain links TRBV11-2 to TRBJ2-7, with a tentative D call TRBD2 (6 bases). CDR1 is SGHAT and CDR2 is FQNNGV in the germline V gene. V was clipped by 1 base and J by 7 bases, with 8 bases between them. This CDR3 has 12 amino acids. The CDR3 loop reads CASSLVRGEQYF. The DNA for the CDR3 is TGTGCCAGCAGCTTAGTTCGGGGGGAGCAGTACTTC. Together with reference TRBV11-2 and TRBJ2-7, the CDR3 gives the full variable domain: EAGVAQSPRYKIIEKRQSVAFWCNPISGHATLYWYQQILGQGPKLLIQFQNNGVVDDSQLPKDRFSAERLKGVDSTLKIQPAKLEDSAVYLCASSLVRGEQYFGPGTRLTVT.

The genes are TRBV25-1 and TRBJ2-2; weak D call: TRBD1 (6 bases). Germline V lookup: CDR1 MGHDK, CDR2 SYGVNS. The CDR3 totals 15 residues. V shed 3 bases and J shed 1 base, with 9 bases lying between them. For the CDR3, the DNA is TGTGCCAGCAGTGACACGGGACAGAACACCGGGGAGCTGTTTTTT. Its protein is CASSDTGQNTGELFF.

This clone was observed a few times. This chain uses TRBV27 with TRBJ1-1; 9 bases map to TRBD1. This CDR3 is 15 amino acids long. Germline loops: CDR1 MNHEY, CDR2 SMNVEV (reference sequence). J lost 6 bases, V lost 1 base, and 6 bases had no gene match. CDR3 loop: CASSLYSGQGSEAFF. DNA of the CDR3: TGTGCCAGCAGTTTATATTCGGGACAGGGTTCTGAAGCTTTCTTT.

This clone was recorded once. The chain combines TRBV28 with TRBJ2-7, with D possibly TRBD2 on 6 matching bases. The CDR3 runs to 14 residues. Germline loops: CDR1 MDHEN, CDR2 SYDVKM. The V end was cut by 1 base, the J end by 4 bases, with 11 bases between. This chain's CDR3 is CASSLLGGGYEQYF. The CDR3 DNA sequence: TGTGCCAGCAGTTTATTGGGGGGTGGATACGAGCAGTACTTC.

This clone was detected once. A read error may account for a junction end that differs from germline. Here the CDR3 reads CASSSSRIAGELFF. As DNA, the CDR3 is TGTGCTAGCAGCTCTAGCCGGATTGCCGGGGAGCTGTTTTTT. The chain uses TRBV7-7 and TRBJ2-2; D possibly corresponds to TRBD2 (5 bases). The CDR3 consists of 14 residues. Looked up from germline, CDR1 is SSHAT and CDR2 is FNYEAQ (reference sequence).

The chain combines TRBV5-5 with TRBJ2-7; tentatively, D is TRBD1 or TRBD2 (7 bases each). This CDR3 is 15 amino acids long. Between the trimmed V and J ends, which lost 5 bases and 4 bases, there was a span of 19 bases. Germline CDR1 SGHKS, CDR2 YYEKEE (reference sequence). CDR3 amino acids: CASSQGGTLIYEQYF. In DNA form, the CDR3 reads TGTGCCAGCAGTCAGGGGGGGACACTTATTTACGAGCAGTACTTC. The whole variable domain, remainder taken from reference TRBV5-5 and TRBJ2-7, is DAGVTQSPTHLIKTRGQQVTLRCSPISGHKSVSWYQQVLGQGPQFIFQYYEKEERGRGNFPDRFSARQFPNYSSELNVNALLLGDSALYLCASSQGGTLIYEQYFGPGTRLTVT.

Points on this clone: An end of the junction does not agree with germline; a read error may underlie this. The rearrangement links TRBV10-3 to TRBJ2-3; D not certain. Germline assignment: CDR1 ENHRY and CDR2 SYGVKD. The CDR3 has 13 amino acids. This chain's CDR3 is CAITSLSTDTRYF. CDR3 in DNA: TGTGCCATCACCAGCTTGAGCACAGATACGCGGTATTTT.

The V call is TRBV10-3, the J call TRBJ2-2; no clear D. CDR1 is ENHRY, CDR2 SYGVKD, per germline. V was shortened by 3 bases and J by 0 bases, with 5 bases between the two germline ends. This CDR3 is built from 14 residues. Written as DNA, the CDR3 is TGTGCCATCAGTGAAAATTCGAACACCGGGGAGCTGTTTTTT. It yields the protein CAISENSNTGELFF.

The J gene is TRBJ1-1, the V gene TRBV4-3, with D unclear. V was cut by 1 base and J by 5 bases, with 14 bases left in between. Germline V CDR1 and CDR2: LGHNA, YSLEER. The CDR3 loop spans 15 amino acids. DNA of the CDR3: TGCGCCAGCAGCCAAGTATCGCTGGGCCGAACTGAAGCTTTCTTT. Amino acid sequence: CASSQVSLGRTEAFF.

The chain is built from TRBV14 and TRBJ2-2; D unclear. Germline V lookup: CDR1 SGHDN, CDR2 FVKESK. The V end lost 2 bases, the J end lost 1 base, and 8 bases lay between the germline ends. The CDR3 length is 15 residues. The CDR3 reads CASSQSLGNTGELFF. CDR3 DNA: TGTGCCAGCAGCCAAAGTCTAGGGAACACCGGGGAGCTGTTTTTT.

V gene TRBV30 combines with J gene TRBJ1-1; tentative D call: TRBD1 (5 bases). There are 13 residues in the CDR3. Germline lookup yields CDR1 GTSNPN and CDR2 SVGIG (reference sequence). Trimming took off 3 bases at V and 5 bases at J, with 13 bases between the two ends. Here the CDR3 reads CAWSPRGITEAFF. The CDR3 DNA is TGTGCCTGGAGCCCACGGGGCATAACTGAAGCTTTCTTT.

V usage is TRBV28 and J usage is TRBJ1-1; D call uncertain. Trimming removed 3 bases at V and 0 bases at J, with 17 bases between. The germline V gene encodes CDR1 MDHEN and CDR2 SYDVKM. CDR3 length: 17 amino acids. The CDR3 DNA reads as TGTGCCAGCAGTTTCGATTCGCGTTCGGGGTTGAACACTGAAGCTTTCTTT. It is translated as CASSFDSRSGLNTEAFF.

This rearrangement joins TRBV7-6 to TRBJ2-5; TRBD2 agrees at 10 bases. The CDR3 runs 16 residues. CDR1 and CDR2 from the germline V gene are SGHVS and FNYEAQ. With V trimmed by 7 bases and J by 1 base, 9 bases remained unmatched. CDR3: CASTLLASGSQETQYF. The CDR3 nucleotides are TGTGCCAGCACCCTTCTGGCTAGCGGGAGCCAAGAGACCCAGTACTTC.

The genes are TRBV28 and TRBJ1-2; 9 bases are a match to TRBD1. This CDR3 contains 13 residues. CDR1 MDHEN and CDR2 SYDVKM come from the germline V gene. J lost 7 bases, V lost 6 bases, and 6 bases had no gene match. CDR3 amino acids: CASRGQGTTGYTF. The DNA for the CDR3 is TGTGCCAGCAGGGGACAGGGAACAACTGGCTACACCTTC.

This clone was counted a single time. V gene TRBV5-1 combines with J gene TRBJ1-3; no clear D gene. Germline V gives CDR1 SGHRS, CDR2 YFSETQ. V was trimmed by 3 bases and J by 3 bases, leaving 10 bases between them. The CDR3 has 14 amino acids. CDR3: CASSSAGSGNTIYF. As DNA, the CDR3 is TGCGCCAGCAGCTCCGCGGGAAGTGGAAACACCATATATTTT.